Each of the 9 T cell receptor beta chains below was sequenced from the same sample in a study of cytomegalovirus exposure and HLA in healthy donors. Some clones are missing from TCRdb's copy, which holds only in-frame ones; the method was immunoSEQ multiplex PCR. Of about 280,000 clones listed, 88% are singletons. Sequenced material: PBMCs. The receptors stem from a woman in her late teens or twenties in good health and CMV-seronegative.

V and J are TRBV7-2 and TRBJ2-5; TRBD2 agrees at 11 bases. Germline V lookup: CDR1 SGHTA, CDR2 FQGNSA. The CDR3 contains 15 residues. J was trimmed by 4 bases and V by 6 bases; bases with no gene match: 7. The CDR3, as DNA: TGTGCCAGCAGATTGGGACTAGCGGTGGGAGAGACCCAGTACTTC. Amino acids: CASRLGLAVGETQYF. Full variable domain (remainder filled in from reference TRBV7-2 and TRBJ2-5): GAGVSQSPSNKVTEKGKDVELRCDPISGHTALYWYRQSLGQGLEFLIYFQGNSAPDKSGLPSDRFSAERTGGSVSTLTIQRTQQEDSAVYLCASRLGLAVGETQYFGPGTRLLVL.

V is TRBV18 and J is TRBJ1-2; maybe TRBD1 (5 bases). The V end was cut by 4 bases, the J end by 4 bases, with 22 bases between. CDR3 size: 17 residues. The germline gives CDR1 KGHSH, CDR2 LQKENI. The CDR3 DNA reads TGTGCCAGCTCACTCCCCTTCCGGTCAGGGTTTTTCTATGGCTACACCTTC. It translates to CASSLPFRSGFFYGYTF.

The gene calls are TRBV4-2 and TRBJ1-2; TRBD1 matches 7 bases. This CDR3 comprises 13 residues. The trim removed 7 bases at V and 5 bases at J, leaving 7 bases unmatched. Germline values: CDR1 LGHNA, CDR2 YNFKEQ. CDR3 residues: CASNPGGSYGYTF. The CDR3 DNA reads TGTGCCAGCAACCCAGGGGGATCTTATGGCTACACCTTC.

This rearrangement joins TRBV11-3 to TRBJ1-1; D is unclear. This CDR3 contains 13 residues. Trimming took 1 base from V and 1 from J, leaving 4 bases between them. Looked up from germline, CDR1 is SGHNT and CDR2 is YENEEA. CDR3: CASSLGANTEAFF. The DNA for the CDR3 is TGTGCCAGCAGCTTAGGGGCGAACACTGAAGCTTTCTTT.

The chain recombines TRBV27 with TRBJ2-3; 12 positions match TRBD2. The CDR3 sequence is 16 residues long. The V gene end was trimmed by 5 bases and the J gene end by 4 bases; junction bases not matched to a gene: 7. Germline V gene sequence: CDR1 MNHEY, CDR2 SMNVEV (reference sequence). The DNA for the CDR3 is TGTGCCAGCAGTCCCCTACTAGCGGGAGGTCCAGATACGCAGTATTTT. Protein product: CASSPLLAGGPDTQYF.

The V call is TRBV5-1, the J call TRBJ1-1; D is possibly TRBD1 (6 bases). Trimming took 4 bases from V and 0 from J, leaving 16 bases between them. The CDR3 loop spans 16 amino acids. The germline CDR1 and CDR2 sequences are SGHRS and YFSETQ. CDR3 loop: CASSEGQFRMNTEAFF. In DNA form, the CDR3 reads TGCGCCAGCAGCGAAGGACAGTTCCGCATGAACACTGAAGCTTTCTTT.

V gene TRBV6-5 combines with J gene TRBJ1-4; no reliable D call. Between the trimmed V and J ends, which lost 5 bases and 3 bases, there was a span of 13 bases. CDR1 is MNHEY, CDR2 SVGAGI, per germline. CDR3 length: 15 residues. For the CDR3, the DNA is TGTGCCAGCAGTAGGAAGTGGGCAGCTAATGAAAAACTGTTTTTT. Its protein product is CASSRKWAANEKLFF.

V usage is TRBV27 and J usage is TRBJ2-3; TRBD2 agrees at 7 bases. The germline V gene has CDR1 MNHEY and CDR2 SMNVEV (reference sequence). This CDR3 comprises 18 residues. V was pared by 1 base and J by 4 bases, with 14 bases of the junction left unmatched. CDR3 DNA sequence: TGTGCCAGCAGTTTATTCCCCCTAGCGGCGATAACCCCAGATACGCAGTATTTT. It encodes CASSLFPLAAITPDTQYF.

The V gene is TRBV7-2, the J gene TRBJ2-1, with TRBD1 identical over 10 bases. CDR1 SGHTA and CDR2 FQGNSA come from the germline V gene. The CDR3 totals 13 residues. After removal of 4 bases from V and 10 bases from J, the junction contained 4 bases not matched to a gene. CDR3 sequence (DNA): TGTGCCAGCAGCTACCTGACAGGGGGCGAGCAGTTCTTC. Translation: CASSYLTGGEQFF.